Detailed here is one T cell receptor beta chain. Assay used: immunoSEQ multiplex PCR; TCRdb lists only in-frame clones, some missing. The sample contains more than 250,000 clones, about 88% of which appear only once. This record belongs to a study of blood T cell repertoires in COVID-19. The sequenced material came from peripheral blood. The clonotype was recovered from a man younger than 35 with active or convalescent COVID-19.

The DNA for the CDR3 is TGTGCCAGCAGCGCGGACTGGAACATCTTCGGCTACACCTTC. It encodes CASSADWNIFGYTF. V and J are TRBV14 and TRBJ1-2; D unclear. V lost 5 bases, J lost 8 bases, and 18 bases lay in between. The CDR3 has 14 amino acids. Looked up from germline, CDR1 is SGHDN and CDR2 is FVKESK.